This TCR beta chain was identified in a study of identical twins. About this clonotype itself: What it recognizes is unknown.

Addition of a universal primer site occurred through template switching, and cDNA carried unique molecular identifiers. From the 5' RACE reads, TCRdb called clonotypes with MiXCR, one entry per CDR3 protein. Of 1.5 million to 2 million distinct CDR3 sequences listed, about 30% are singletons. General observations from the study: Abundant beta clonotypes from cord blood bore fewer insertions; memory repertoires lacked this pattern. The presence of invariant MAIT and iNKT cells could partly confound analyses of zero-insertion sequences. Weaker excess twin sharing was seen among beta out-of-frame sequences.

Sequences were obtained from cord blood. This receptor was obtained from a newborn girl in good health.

The CDR3 reads CASSLARLGGPGNTIYF. In DNA, the CDR3 is TGTGCCAGCAGCTTAGCAAGATTAGGGGGCCCTGGAAACACCATATATTTT. The chain couples TRBV7-8 to TRBJ1-3; 7 bases match TRBD1. Germline values: CDR1 SGHVS, CDR2 FQNEAQ. Trimming removed 0 bases from V and 2 bases from J; junction bases left unmatched: 7. CDR3 length equals 17 residues.